This note documents a single TCR beta chain sequence. Original methodology: Amplification of reference gene primers provided the estimated nucleated cell counts. The repertoire was sequenced with immunoSEQ multiplex PCR; TCRdb's copy has only in-frame clones and lacks some. That table supplies the V and J calls and clone size; D and trimming were determined from the DNA. Of about 390,000 clones in the sample, more than 70% were seen once. The data are from a study of blood T cell repertoires in COVID-19. Study in general: COVID-19 samples collected from the United States, Italy and Spain covered acute and convalescent phases.

The CDR3 loop spans 14 amino acids. V lost 4 bases and J 4 bases, leaving 12 bases between the germline ends. Germline assignment: CDR1 SGHKS and CDR2 YYEKEE (reference sequence). Patients in Seattle were enrolled during active infection, then followed longitudinally. The genes are TRBV5-5 and TRBJ1-5; D perhaps matches TRBD1 (6 bases). This TCR was sampled from a woman aged 55-69 years with COVID-19, enrolled during active disease. The sequenced material came from peripheral blood. CDR3 loop: CASSAGQINQPQHF. The CDR3 nucleotides are TGTGCCAGCAGCGCTGGACAGATAAATCAGCCCCAGCATTTT. Variable domain in full (rest from reference TRBV5-5 and TRBJ1-5): DAGVTQSPTHLIKTRGQQVTLRCSPISGHKSVSWYQQVLGQGPQFIFQYYEKEERGRGNFPDRFSARQFPNYSSELNVNALLLGDSALYLCASSAGQINQPQHFGDGTRLSIL.